One sample yielded the 16 T cell receptor beta chains listed below, sequenced in a study of T cell repertoires in cytomegalovirus infection. TCRdb independently ran MiXCR on the reads; one entry per CDR3 protein. The table records about 900,000 distinct CDR3 sequences, approximately 31% of them present only once. Their antigens remain unidentified. This specimen consisted of cultured CD8+ T cells from PBMCs, obtained from culture after CMV antigen stimulation. Source of these receptors: a human donor in good health (CMV status not recorded). Some clones in this sample may be carry-over from other donors' samples.

This clonotype was counted at least ten times. The chain is built from TRBV27 and TRBJ1-1, with TRBD1 as a possible D gene (5 bases). The CDR3 consists of 13 residues. The germline gives CDR1 MNHEY, CDR2 SMNVEV (reference sequence). The V gene lost 5 bases and the J gene lost 2 bases, with 9 bases spanning the gap. The CDR3 coding sequence is TGTGCCAGCAGTCTAAGGGACAACACTGAAGCTTTCTTT. This sequence encodes CASSLRDNTEAFF.

This chain uses TRBV19 with TRBJ2-1; TRBD2 aligns across 11 bases. V was clipped by 3 bases and J by 5 bases; unmatched bases: 12. The CDR3 has 18 residues. Germline V gene lookup returns CDR1 LNHDA and CDR2 SQIVND (reference sequence). CDR3 nucleotide sequence: TGTGCCAGTAGTATCCAGGTTTCCCTAGCGGGGGGTCACAATGAGCAGTTCTTC. Protein product: CASSIQVSLAGGHNEQFF.

V usage is TRBV27 and J usage is TRBJ2-1; D possibly uses TRBD1 or TRBD2 (6 bases each). CDR1 is MNHEY, CDR2 SMNVEV, per germline (reference sequence). The CDR3 is 14 amino acids. V dropped 7 bases and J dropped 7 bases, with 17 bases sitting between them. CDR3 loop: CASKVGGEGNEQFF. The CDR3, as DNA: TGTGCCAGCAAGGTCGGGGGCGAAGGAAATGAGCAGTTCTTC.

This rearrangement joins TRBV7-4 to TRBJ1-5; TRBD1 aligns across 7 bases. Unmatched junction bases numbered 8, after V lost 5 bases and J lost 7 bases. The CDR3 is 14 residues long. Germline-derived CDR1 and CDR2 are SGHVT and SQSDAQ. CDR3 bases: TGTGCCAGCAGCCAGGAGGGGGCAAGGCAGCCCCAGCATTTT. Translation: CASSQEGARQPQHF. Looking up the rest from reference TRBV7-4 and TRBJ1-5 gives the full variable domain: GAGVSQSPRYKVAKRGRDVALRCDSISGHVTLYWYRQTLGQGSEVLTYSQSDAQRDKSGRPSGRFSAERPERSVSTLKIQRTEQGDSAVYLCASSQEGARQPQHFGDGTRLSIL.

The genes are TRBV9 and TRBJ2-7; possible D gene TRBD1, 6 bases. The germline V gene encodes CDR1 SGDLS and CDR2 YYNGEE. The V end lost 5 bases, the J end lost 3 bases, and 12 bases lay between the germline ends. The CDR3 contains 13 residues. CDR3 in amino acids: CASSIGTRYEQYF. The CDR3 DNA reads as TGTGCCAGCAGTATAGGGACACGCTACGAGCAGTACTTC.

In this sample, this clonotype turned up a few times. The chain carries TRBV6-1 and TRBJ2-1; TRBD2 agrees at 12 bases. The junction had 11 bases not matched to a gene; V was cut back by 2 bases and J by 12 bases. Germline CDR1 and CDR2: MNHNS and SASEGT. This CDR3 spans 16 amino acids. The CDR3 sequence is CASSENGLAGRWGQFF. The CDR3 DNA is TGTGCCAGCAGTGAAAACGGACTAGCGGGGAGGTGGGGGCAGTTCTTC.

This clonotype was recorded a few times. The V and J genes are TRBV7-8 and TRBJ2-2, with D hard to call. The CDR3 is made up of 14 amino acids. V was shortened by 2 bases and J by 7 bases, with 11 bases between the two germline ends. The germline V gene has CDR1 SGHVS and CDR2 FQNEAQ. CDR3 region: CASSLSGSGGELFF. The DNA for the CDR3 is TGTGCCAGCAGCTTATCAGGTTCAGGCGGGGAGCTGTTTTTT. The entire variable domain, with the rest obtained from reference TRBV7-8 and TRBJ2-2, is as follows: GAGVSQSPRYKVAKRGQDVALRCDPISGHVSLFWYQQALGQGPEFLTYFQNEAQLDKSGLPSDRFFAERPEGSVSTLKIQRTQQEDSAVYLCASSLSGSGGELFFGEGSRLTVL.

The chain combines TRBV7-9 with TRBJ2-1; TRBD2 might be the D (6 bases). The CDR3 is made up of 15 amino acids. Germline V gene data show CDR1 as SEHNR and CDR2 as FQNEAQ (reference sequence). The V end was cut by 6 bases, the J end by 3 bases, with 15 bases between. CDR3 DNA: TGTGCCAGCAGGATCGGGCGGGGAGACTACAATGAGCAGTTCTTC. Amino acids: CASRIGRGDYNEQFF.

V usage is TRBV6-6 and J usage is TRBJ1-5; D gene ambiguous. V lost 6 bases to trimming and J lost 4 bases, with 16 bases between them. Germline V gene data show CDR1 as MNHNY and CDR2 as SVGAGI (reference sequence). The CDR3 consists of 15 residues. CDR3 DNA: TGTGCCAGCAGGGAGGGCCCGATGGGGAATCAGCCCCAGCATTTT. This gives the protein CASREGPMGNQPQHF.

This clonotype occurred a few times. The J gene is TRBJ1-6, the V gene TRBV19, with D unclear. V lost 7 bases, J lost 5 bases, and 15 bases lay in between. Germline V gene sequence: CDR1 LNHDA, CDR2 SQIVND (reference sequence). The CDR3 is 15 residues long. The CDR3 nucleotides read TGTGCCAGTACCTTCGGCCCTGTGGATAATTCACCCCTCCACTTT. This translates into CASTFGPVDNSPLHF.

This chain joins TRBV12-3 or TRBV12-4 and TRBJ1-4; D is uncertain. The CDR3 consists of 13 residues. Trimming took 8 bases from V and 0 from J, leaving 7 bases between them. CDR3 sequence: CASRGTTNEKLFF. The CDR3 region has the DNA TGTGCCAGCCGAGGTACAACTAATGAAAAACTGTTTTTT.

CDR3 nucleotides: TGCAGTGCTAGAGAGAGCGGGGGGACCACCTACGAGCAGTACGTC. Translating gives CSARESGGTTYEQYV. The V gene is TRBV20-1, the J gene TRBJ2-7; 9 bases fit TRBD2. J lost 2 bases, V lost 0 bases, and 5 bases had no gene match. The CDR3 loop spans 15 amino acids. CDR1 and CDR2 from the germline V gene are DFQATT and SNEGSKA (reference sequence).

The J gene is TRBJ1-3, the V gene TRBV7-2; D gene uncertain. V lost 3 bases, J lost 0 bases, and 18 bases lay in between. CDR1 SGHTA and CDR2 FQGNSA come from the germline V gene. The CDR3 extends over 18 amino acids. The CDR3 is CASSLLHPPAYSGNTIYF. For the CDR3, the DNA is TGTGCCAGCAGCTTGTTACATCCTCCTGCCTACTCTGGAAACACCATATATTTT.

This clonotype was detected ten times or more. The V call is TRBV27, the J call TRBJ1-5, with 8 bases that match TRBD1. This CDR3 spans 15 amino acids. The V segment lost 5 bases and the J segment 4 bases; nucleotides outside the gene matches: 7. CDR1 is MNHEY and CDR2 is SMNVEV in the germline V gene (reference sequence). The CDR3 nucleotides are TGTGCCAGCAGTACGCCGGGGGACAGGAATCAGCCCCAGCATTTT. This codes for CASSTPGDRNQPQHF.

The chain joins TRBV12-3 or TRBV12-4 to TRBJ1-1; D is perhaps TRBD1 (6 bases). The CDR3 spans 12 residues. Trimming removed 5 bases from V and 10 bases from J, with 14 bases in between. As DNA, the CDR3 is TGTGCCAGCAGTGACAGGTTGGGGAGAGCTTTCTTT. It encodes CASSDRLGRAFF.

The rearrangement links TRBV6-5 to TRBJ1-1, with 11 bases fitting TRBD1. The germline gives CDR1 MNHEY, CDR2 SVGAGI. V shed 4 bases and J 6 bases; nucleotides not matched to a gene: 10. The CDR3 extends over 16 amino acids. In DNA form, the CDR3 reads TGTGCCAGCAGTTCTTGGACAGGGGGCTCTACGGCTGAAGCTTTCTTT. Protein: CASSSWTGGSTAEAFF.